This TCR beta chain derives from a study of vaccination and CD4 T cells after COVID-19 (dated by TCRdb to about 2022). In terms of the full investigation: The convalescent cohort included six males and four females, with two Hispanic individuals, seven Caucasians, two Asians and one multiracial person. Control cultures used a CEFX viral epitope pool as positive control, an HIV-1 Nef peptide pool as negative control, or no peptide. In an earlier paper using these donors, memory CD4+ T cell crossreactivity between SARS-CoV-2 and common cold coronavirus spike proteins was assessed at the TCR clonotype level. In approximately ten COVID-19 convalescent patients and a handful of infection-naive healthy vaccine recipients, the spike-specific CD4+ TCR repertoire before mRNA vaccination was compared with the repertoire after mRNA vaccination. Post-COVID blood samples were collected from convalescent patients a median of approximately 100 days after diagnosis, with a range of roughly 30 to 161 days. The time from the second vaccine dose to post-vaccine blood sampling had a median of roughly 70 days and ranged from 14 to 241 days. For stimulating the cultures, overlapping spike peptide pools were used, derived from SARS-CoV-2 as well as from the common cold coronaviruses HCoV-NL63, HCoV-OC43 and HCoV-229E. Two doses of either the Pfizer-BioNTech BNT162b2 vaccine (n=8) or the Moderna mRNA-1273 vaccine (n=2) were administered to participants.

As regards this clonotype: Its cognate antigen has yet to be identified. No base quality information exists; no much larger clone differs at one position.

CDR3 length: 15 amino acids, cysteine to phenylalanine. The only DNA kept is the CDR3, 45 bases in frame from the first base. Trimming removed 2 bases from V and 0 bases from J; the gene matches leave 4 bases unexplained. According to the germline V gene, CDR1 reads SGHDT and CDR2 reads YYEEEE. The treatment or condition label corresponds to: roughly ten-day PBMC culture with coronavirus spike peptide pools or control peptides (ViraFEST assay). CD4+ T cells from unexposed donors were collected before the COVID-19 pandemic (2011-2018). The study used the ViraFEST assay, which expanded antigen-specific T cells with peptide pools and then identified expanded clonotypes by TCR sequencing. More than 1.5 million PBMCs per well were cultured in IMDM with roughly 5% human AB serum and 8.5 to 10 IU/ml IL-2, plus 10 ug/ml peptide pools. On days 3 and 7, half of the culture medium was replaced with fresh IL-2-containing medium. After 9 to 10 days of culture, CD4+ T cells were isolated by negative selection using the EasySep CD4+ T cell isolation kit. Unexposed donor CD4+ T cells were tested for reactivity to SARS-CoV-2 S and N and four common cold coronavirus spike pools, as cell number allowed. Ficoll-Paque Plus gradient centrifugation was used to isolate PBMCs from whole blood, and the isolated PBMCs were then either used fresh or cryopreserved at -140C. Culture conditions were generally each tested in triplicate wells. Leukapheresis product for the unexposed donors was purchased commercially.

Study-level results and caveats: Nearly all vaccine-specific clones in convalescent patients (304 of 307) were mono-reactive for SARS-CoV-2 spike rather than cross-reactive with common cold coronaviruses. In convalescent patients, a median roughly 86% of post-vaccine SARS-CoV-2-reactive clones were detected only after vaccination, suggesting vaccine-specific priming. The median number of SARS-CoV-2-reactive clonotypes rose from about 23 after infection to some 40 after vaccination, but the change was not significant. Relatively few convalescent patients were included in the study, and early timepoints after natural infection were not analyzed.

Library preparation used PCR. TCR sequencing of DNA from cultured CD4+ T cells used the Oncomine TCR Beta short-read assay at the Johns Hopkins FTIC core. The QIAamp micro DNA kit was used to extract genomic DNA from the cultured CD4+ T cells. Oncomine TCR Beta libraries from cultured CD4+ T cells were pooled with unique dual indexes and sequenced on an Illumina iSeq 100. In the original analysis: Non-productive sequences were removed, and CDR3s not starting with C, not ending with F or W, or shorter than 7 amino acids were discarded. Antigen-specific clonotypes were identified using the MANAFEST web application through comparison of peptide-stimulated wells with reference and other culture wells. An FDR below 0.05, an odds ratio above 5, and a productive frequency above 0.1% in at least two of three replicate wells were required for clones to be considered positive. A clonotype counted as cross-reactive if it showed significant expansion both in the SARS-CoV-2 spike wells and in at least one common cold coronavirus spike condition. Similarity between CDR3 sequences was evaluated in R version 3.6.1 using Levenshtein distances (stringdist) and unrooted phylogenetic trees (ape). TCRdb reprocessing: public reads trimmed at Q25 with fastp, clones called with MiXCR, in-frame beta chains kept. Here each entry gathers all rows of one CDR3 protein and keeps the most common genes and DNA. TCRdb, not the original authors, processed these V and J calls. For this sample there are around 9,100 distinct CDR3 sequences; less than 45% appear just once. The top ten clones comprise about 20% of the sample.

The V and J segments used are TRBV5-6 and TRBJ2-7; 8 bases in the junction line up with TRBD1. This sequence originates from a human donor in good health. Material: CD4+ T cells from blood, cultured in vitro. The CDR3 in this case is CASSLRDRNSYEQYF. The nucleotide sequence reads as follows: TGTGCCAGCAGCTTAAGGGACAGGAACTCCTACGAGCAGTACTTC.